Sequencing of this TCR beta chain was carried out in a study of Ad26.COV2.S vaccination and SARS-CoV-2 variants. The study, taken as a whole, reports: Individuals receiving vaccine had higher spike-specific TCR breadth than placebo recipients did. Placebo recipients and vaccine recipients were similar in non-spike TCR breadth. Reported post-vaccination CD8+ and CD4+ T cell responses to spike showed substantial breadth. Analytic work on TCR breadth and depth might have understated the full extent of total T cell responses.

Sequencing was performed with immunoSEQ multiplex PCR; in TCRdb, only in-frame clones are kept and a portion is missing. The sample records 180,000 or so clones, approximately 88% being singletons. Between the trimmed V and J ends, which lost 0 bases and 1 base, there was a span of 5 bases. Per germline, CDR1 SGHAT and CDR2 FQNNGV. The CDR3 consists of 14 residues. Concerning this clone: The antigen is undetermined.

The gene calls are TRBV11-2 and TRBJ2-3; D gene uncertain. This specimen was peripheral blood, taken after recovery from COVID-19. The TCR was taken from a human donor who had recovered from COVID-19. CDR3 sequence reads: CASSLDWGTDTQYF. CDR3 nucleotides: TGTGCCAGCAGCTTAGATTGGGGCACAGATACGCAGTATTTT.